This T cell receptor (beta chain) was sequenced during a study of CD8 T cells in Susac syndrome. Across the whole study: Sequenced Susac syndrome patients included more than five with clinically active disease and about eight in remission.

J was trimmed by 4 bases and V by 4 bases; bases with no gene match: 11. The CDR3 totals 17 residues. CDR1 and CDR2 from the germline V gene are LGHNA and YNFKEQ. High-throughput TCR beta sequencing covered peripheral CD8+ and CD4+ T cells. TEMRA cells were FACS-enriched, with CD8+ and CD4+ T cells isolated negatively. RNA in amounts of about 0.5 to 1 ug was reverse transcribed with random hexamers. TCRdb passed the immunoSEQ multiplex PCR reads through MiXCR, listing each CDR3 protein once. The sample holds some 77,000 distinct CDR3 sequences, 90% to 95% seen once. This TCR came from a human donor with Susac syndrome. The chain joins TRBV4-2 to TRBJ2-7; 12 bases fit TRBD2. The sequencing input was CD4+ T cells from PBMCs. CDR3 residues: CASSRLTSGRKEYEQYF. The CDR3 DNA reads TGTGCCAGCAGCCGACTCACTAGCGGGAGGAAAGAATACGAGCAGTACTTC.